This TCR beta chain was sequenced in a study of neurological immune-mediated disorders. Time point given: longitudinal time-point 1 (baseline). This clonotype was recorded many times. One entry per CDR3 protein, called by TCRdb with MiXCR from the 5' RACE reads. The top ten hold about 1.6% of the sample, which has tens of thousands of distinct CDR3 sequences, over 8% seen once. V dropped 3 bases and J dropped 8 bases, with 10 bases sitting between them. CDR3 length: 13 amino acids. The receptor comes from a middle-aged woman in good health. This rearrangement joins TRBV12-3 or TRBV12-4 to TRBJ1-4; a weak D match, TRBD1 (5 bases). Sequencing was done on a sample of PBMCs. The CDR3 spells CASSFSRQEKLFF. CDR3 coding DNA: TGTGCCAGCAGTTTTTCGAGACAGGAAAAACTGTTTTTT.